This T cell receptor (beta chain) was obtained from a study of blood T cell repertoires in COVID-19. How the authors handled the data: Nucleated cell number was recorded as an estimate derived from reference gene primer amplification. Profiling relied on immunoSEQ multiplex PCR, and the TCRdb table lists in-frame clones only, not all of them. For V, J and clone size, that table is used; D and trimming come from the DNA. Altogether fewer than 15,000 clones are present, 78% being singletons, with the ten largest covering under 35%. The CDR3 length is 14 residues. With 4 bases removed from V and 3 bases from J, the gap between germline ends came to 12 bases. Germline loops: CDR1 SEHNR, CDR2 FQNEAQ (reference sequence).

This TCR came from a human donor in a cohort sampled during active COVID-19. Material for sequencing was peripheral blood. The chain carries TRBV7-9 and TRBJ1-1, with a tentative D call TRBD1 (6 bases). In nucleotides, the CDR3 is TGTGCCAGCAGCTATTATAGGACAGACACTGAAGCTTTCTTT. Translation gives CASSYYRTDTEAFF.